Presented here are 2 T cell receptor beta chains from one specimen sequenced in a study of human T cells and chemical hapten exposure (dated by TCRdb to the early 2020s). This specimen's time point label, per the study, means: pre-sensitization, week 0. Reading the label with the study, this specimen's treatment or condition is: therapeutic diphenylcyclopropenone sensitization with weekly scalp DPC. Library preparation employed RACE. These reads were obtained on a NextSeq 500. Using fastp trimming at Q25 and MiXCR clonotype assembly, TCRdb reanalyzed the public sequencing data and kept in-frame beta chains. One record per CDR3 amino acid sequence lists the most common genes and DNA. The sample includes about 260,000 distinct CDR3 sequences, with more than 6.5% observed a single time. The ten most abundant clones make up about 2.5% of the sample. Source: whole blood, taken in connection with sensitization to the hapten diphenylcyclopropenone (DPC). These receptors were taken from a woman in her 40s with alopecia areata. Some clones in this sample may be carry-over from other donors' samples.

The chain uses TRBV20-1 and TRBJ2-7; D gene uncertain. Trimming pared 6 bases from V and 3 bases from J, leaving 18 bases between. This CDR3 comprises 14 residues. CDR1 and CDR2 from the germline V gene are DFQATT and SNEGSKA (reference sequence). CDR3 sequence: CSAAPLRLGYEQYF. For the CDR3, the DNA is TGCAGTGCCGCCCCCTTGCGGTTGGGCTACGAGCAGTACTTC.

Many counts were recorded for this clonotype. The chain employs TRBV7-4 and TRBJ1-5; unclear D gene. Germline V gene lookup returns CDR1 SGHVT and CDR2 SQSDAQ. V lost 2 bases and J lost 3, with 14 bases in between. There are 16 residues in the CDR3. For the CDR3, the DNA is TGTGCCAGCAGCTTAATCGGCGGCCCTTCCAATCAGCCCCAGCATTTT. This translates into CASSLIGGPSNQPQHF.